What follows are 22 T cell receptor beta chains derived from one specimen sequenced in a study of blood T cell repertoires in COVID-19. Data came from immunoSEQ multiplex PCR; TCRdb stores just in-frame clones and leaves some out. The top ten hold 1.5% to 2% of the sample, which has 200,000 or so clones, less than 90% seen once. Source material: peripheral blood. Receptor source: a man in his forties or fifties with active or convalescent COVID-19.

The V call is TRBV14, the J call TRBJ2-7; 7 nucleotides line up with TRBD1. Germline V gene data show CDR1 as SGHDN and CDR2 as FVKESK. The CDR3 loop spans 15 amino acids. V trimming: 1 base; J trimming: 4 bases; junction bases outside the gene matches: 7. The CDR3 reads CASSQGRGLGYEQYF. The CDR3 DNA reads as TGTGCCAGCAGCCAAGGTAGGGGGCTCGGGTACGAGCAGTACTTC.

V is TRBV3-1 (or the pseudogene TRBV3-2) and J is TRBJ1-6; TRBD1 might be the D (5 bases). Germline CDR1 reads LGHDT; CDR2 reads YNNKEL (reference sequence). This CDR3 contains 14 residues. V lost 4 bases and J lost 9, with 13 bases in between. CDR3 bases: TGTGCCAGCAGCCGCGGCGGGGCCGGTTCACCCCTCCACTTT. Translated, it gives CASSRGGAGSPLHF.

The V gene is TRBV28, the J gene TRBJ1-4; possibly TRBD1 for D (5 bases). The germline V gene has CDR1 MDHEN and CDR2 SYDVKM. The CDR3 sequence is 15 residues long. Between the trimmed V and J ends, which lost 4 bases and 3 bases, there was a span of 12 bases. The CDR3 here is CASSSPRGPNEKLFF. In DNA, the CDR3 is TGTGCCAGCAGTTCCCCGCGGGGACCTAATGAAAAACTGTTTTTT.

Concerning this clone: The same CDR3 can be traced to other DNA sequences in this sample. The chain carries TRBV5-1 and TRBJ1-4, with a weak D call TRBD1 (6 bases). The ends were cut back, 3 bases at V and 8 bases at J, with 14 bases in the middle. The CDR3 covers 14 residues. In germline, CDR1 is SGHRS, CDR2 YFSETQ. This CDR3 is CASSSQGLREKLFF. CDR3 nucleotides: TGCGCCAGCAGCTCCCAGGGGTTAAGGGAAAAACTGTTTTTT.

The V and J genes are TRBV7-2 and TRBJ2-1; D unresolved. V gave up 5 bases and J gave up 1 base, with 12 bases separating them. Looked up from germline, CDR1 is SGHTA and CDR2 is FQGNSA. The CDR3 loop spans 15 amino acids. CDR3 region: CASSPRNPSYNEQFF. The CDR3 DNA follows: TGTGCCAGCAGCCCCAGGAATCCTTCCTACAATGAGCAGTTCTTC.

V and J are TRBV28 and TRBJ2-3; possibly TRBD2 for D (7 bases). V was pared by 5 bases and J by 1 base, with 16 bases between. This CDR3 is built from 16 residues. From germline, CDR1 is MDHEN and CDR2 SYDVKM. The CDR3 sequence is CASSLAGEGGTDTQYF. The DNA of the CDR3 is TGTGCCAGCAGTCTAGCCGGGGAGGGGGGCACAGATACGCAGTATTTT.

This clone has only a few counts. The gene calls are TRBV4-2 and TRBJ2-1; D perhaps matches TRBD1 (6 bases). This CDR3 region has 14 residues. Trimming shortened V by 4 bases and J by 9 bases, and 16 bases separated the two germline ends. Germline loops: CDR1 LGHNA, CDR2 YNFKEQ. This chain's CDR3 is CASSPKRGYGEQFF. As DNA, the CDR3 is TGTGCCAGCAGCCCGAAAAGGGGGTACGGTGAGCAGTTCTTC.

CDR3 protein: CSVESREDYEQYF. The CDR3 bases are TGCAGCGTTGAAAGCAGGGAAGACTACGAGCAGTACTTC. The rearrangement links TRBV29-1 to TRBJ2-7; TRBD1 might be the D (5 bases). Per germline, CDR1 SQVTM and CDR2 ANQGSEA. The germline V and J ends were trimmed by 2 bases and 3 bases, with 11 bases remaining between them. There are 13 residues in the CDR3.

The V and J genes are TRBV6-2 or TRBV6-3 and TRBJ2-3; D ambiguous. CDR3 size: 12 residues. V was clipped by 2 bases and J by 7 bases, with 7 bases between them. Germline V gene lookup returns CDR1 MNHEY and CDR2 SVGEGT. Written as DNA, the CDR3 is TGTGCCAGCAGTTACGGGCCCAATACGCAGTATTTT. It encodes CASSYGPNTQYF.

The chain recombines TRBV7-2 with TRBJ1-2, with D uncertain. The germline V and J ends were trimmed by 1 base and 4 bases, with 10 bases remaining between them. Germline assignment: CDR1 SGHTA and CDR2 FQGNSA. The CDR3 covers 14 residues. The CDR3 region has the DNA TGTGCCAGCAGCTTAGATGGCGGAAGCTATGGCTACACCTTC. It encodes CASSLDGGSYGYTF.

The V call is TRBV4-1, the J call TRBJ1-6, with D uncertain. The CDR3 is 16 amino acids. The germline gives CDR1 MGHRA, CDR2 YSYEKL. Trimming took 4 bases from V and 6 from J, leaving 16 bases between them. The CDR3 sequence is CASSPGGGQTNSPLHF. In DNA, the CDR3 is TGCGCCAGCAGCCCAGGAGGAGGGCAGACTAATTCACCCCTCCACTTT.

The rearrangement links TRBV27 to TRBJ1-1; 8 nucleotides match TRBD1. The CDR3 loop spans 18 amino acids. The V and J ends lost 7 bases and 5 bases, in that order; junction bases with no gene match: 21. CDR1 is MNHEY and CDR2 is SMNVEV in the germline V gene (reference sequence). The CDR3 region has the DNA TGTGCCAGCAACCCCCTTGACAGGGGCTCAGGCTCGGGTACTGAAGCTTTCTTT. It translates to CASNPLDRGSGSGTEAFF.

As for this clone: At the DNA level, this CDR3 is encoded by other sequences in the same sample as well. The chain couples TRBV27 to TRBJ1-5; the match to TRBD1 covers 8 bases. This CDR3 is built from 15 residues. V gave up 4 bases and J gave up 2 bases; unmatched junction bases: 4. Looked up from germline, CDR1 is MNHEY and CDR2 is SMNVEV (reference sequence). This chain's CDR3 is CASSYQGAGNQPQHF. CDR3 in DNA: TGTGCCAGCAGTTATCAGGGGGCCGGCAATCAGCCCCAGCATTTT.

A single count supports this clone. This sequence joins TRBV9 and TRBJ2-2, with TRBD1 matching 11 bases. CDR1 is SGDLS, CDR2 YYNGEE, per germline. The CDR3 runs to 18 residues. Trimming at V came to 4 bases and at J to 2 bases, leaving 10 bases not matched to a gene. CDR3 residues: CASSIWDRGFTNTGELFF. The CDR3 coding sequence is TGTGCCAGCAGCATATGGGACAGGGGGTTTACCAACACCGGGGAGCTGTTTTTT.

The chain combines TRBV7-6 with TRBJ2-2; 8 bases align to TRBD1. This CDR3 comprises 16 residues. Germline V CDR1 and CDR2: SGHVS, FNYEAQ. Unmatched junction bases numbered 7, after V lost 2 bases and J lost 5 bases. The CDR3 nucleotides are TGTGCCAGCAGCTTAAGGCAGGGGGCTTCTACCGGGGAGCTGTTTTTT. Amino acid sequence: CASSLRQGASTGELFF.

This clone was counted a single time. The V and J genes are TRBV19 and TRBJ2-1; D is undetermined. With 5 bases removed from V and 5 bases from J, the gap between germline ends came to 4 bases. In germline, CDR1 is LNHDA, CDR2 SQIVND (reference sequence). The length of the CDR3 is 11 residues. The CDR3 region is CASSPDNEQFF. Here the CDR3 DNA reads TGTGCCAGTAGTCCTGACAATGAGCAGTTCTTC.

V is TRBV21-1 and J is TRBJ2-3; the D call TRBD2 from the table was never checked on the DNA. TRBV21-1 is reported as a pseudogene. The CDR3 is 18 residues long. CDR3 in amino acids: CASTSPLTSGGGTDTQYF. The CDR3 DNA reads as TGTGCCAGCACCTCCCCCCTGACTAGCGGGGGAGGCACAGATACGCAGTATTTT.

The chain combines TRBV6-5 with TRBJ2-1; 11 bases line up with TRBD2. With 5 bases clipped from V and 9 bases from J, the junction kept 9 bases outside the gene matches. The length of the CDR3 is 15 residues. Germline V gene lookup returns CDR1 MNHEY and CDR2 SVGAGI. CDR3 nucleotides: TGTGCCAGCAGTAGACTTAGCGGGGGGGCCGTTGAGCAGTTCTTC. Protein: CASSRLSGGAVEQFF.

The chain combines TRBV27 with TRBJ1-1; D perhaps matches TRBD1 (6 bases). The CDR3 consists of 13 residues. The germline V gene encodes CDR1 MNHEY and CDR2 SMNVEV (reference sequence). V dropped 6 bases and J dropped 8 bases, with 16 bases sitting between them. The CDR3 DNA reads as TGTGCCAGCAGCGTAGCCTACAGGGTCGAAGCTTTCTTT. This codes for CASSVAYRVEAFF.

V usage is TRBV11-2 and J usage is TRBJ2-1, with TRBD2 matching 9 bases. This CDR3 has 17 residues. CDR1 and CDR2 (germline): SGHAT, FQNNGV. V lost 3 bases to trimming and J lost 7 bases; unmatched junction nucleotides: 13. CDR3 bases: TGTGCCAGCAGCTTCAATATGCGGGAGGGCCGCAGAAATGAGCAGTTCTTC. Translation gives CASSFNMREGRRNEQFF.

The V gene is TRBV28, the J gene TRBJ2-7; D might be TRBD1 (6 bases). V was trimmed by 6 bases and J by 5 bases, leaving 14 bases between them. CDR1 and CDR2 from the germline V gene are MDHEN and SYDVKM. This CDR3 has 13 residues. The CDR3 here is CASSRRNRDEQYF. The CDR3 bases are TGTGCCAGCAGCCGACGAAACAGGGACGAGCAGTACTTC.

The rearrangement uses TRBV9 and TRBJ2-1; tentatively, D is TRBD2 (5 bases). The CDR3 loop spans 14 amino acids. The V end was cut by 0 bases, the J end by 7 bases, with 11 bases between. The germline CDR1 and CDR2 sequences are SGDLS and YYNGEE. The CDR3 nucleotides read TGTGCCAGCAGCGTAGGAGGAGGATGGAATGAGCAGTTCTTC. Its translation is CASSVGGGWNEQFF.